The 9 T cell receptor beta chains below all came from one sample that was sequenced in a study of T-cell memory formation after mild COVID-19. TCRdb redid the calling of the 5' RACE reads with MiXCR, one entry per CDR3 protein. The sample carries just under 550,000 distinct CDR3 sequences, approximately 20% recorded once. The sample comprised PBMCs or a T cell subset sorted from them (not recorded which). The receptors stem from an adult woman who had mild COVID-19 (a few samples of this study predate the infection). Cell type and time point are not known.

This clonotype was observed a handful of times. V gene TRBV19 combines with J gene TRBJ2-5; 9 bases agree with TRBD1. The V gene end was trimmed by 2 bases and the J gene end by 5 bases; junction bases not matched to a gene: 6. CDR1 and CDR2 from the germline V gene are LNHDA and SQIVND (reference sequence). CDR3 length: 15 amino acids. The CDR3 DNA is TGTGCCAGTAGTATATTAGGACAGGGGAGGGAGACCCAGTACTTC. This sequence encodes CASSILGQGRETQYF.

V gene TRBV18 combines with J gene TRBJ2-1; a possible D gene is TRBD2 (5 bases). Germline-derived CDR1 and CDR2 are KGHSH and LQKENI. This CDR3 region has 16 residues. V was trimmed by 4 bases and J by 6 bases, leaving 19 bases between them. The CDR3 sequence is CASSLSSRLEGNEQFF. CDR3 DNA: TGTGCCAGCTCACTCTCTAGCCGCCTCGAAGGCAATGAGCAGTTCTTC.

The chain couples TRBV27 to TRBJ2-5; D unclear. CDR1 and CDR2 from the germline V gene are MNHEY and SMNVEV (reference sequence). CDR3 size: 15 residues. Trimming stripped 4 bases from V and 2 bases from J, with 14 bases between. The chain's CDR3 is CASSYFGTSQETQYF. DNA of the CDR3: TGTGCCAGCAGTTATTTCGGAACCTCACAAGAGACCCAGTACTTC.

This clonotype has only one observation. This chain connects TRBV15 to TRBJ2-3, with D perhaps matching TRBD1 (7 bases). Germline-derived CDR1 and CDR2 are LNHNV and YYDKDF (reference sequence). The CDR3 totals 15 residues. Trimming pared 1 base from V and 5 bases from J, leaving 13 bases between. In DNA, the CDR3 is TGTGCCACCAGCAGAGGGGTCCAGGGGGGAGATACGCAGTATTTT. It is translated as CATSRGVQGGDTQYF.

This chain uses TRBV14 with TRBJ1-2; 7 nucleotides agree with TRBD1. Germline V gene data show CDR1 as SGHDN and CDR2 as FVKESK. The CDR3 is 13 residues long. The junction had 8 bases not matched to a gene; V was cut back by 6 bases and J by 7 bases. Written as DNA, the CDR3 is TGTGCCAGCAGTCTCCCTGGGACAGTTGGCTACACCTTC. This sequence encodes CASSLPGTVGYTF.

This clonotype was seen only a few times. The chain joins TRBV4-1 to TRBJ2-4; D may be TRBD1 or TRBD2 (5 bases each). Per germline, CDR1 MGHRA and CDR2 YSYEKL. The CDR3 consists of 15 residues. The germline V and J ends were trimmed by 3 bases and 0 bases, with 9 bases remaining between them. CDR3 DNA: TGCGCCAGCAGCCAGGGGGTTCTAGCCAAAAACATTCAGTACTTC. Translating it yields CASSQGVLAKNIQYF.

In its sample, this clonotype was seen a few times. The V call is TRBV5-1, the J call TRBJ1-1; 8 bases are a match to TRBD1. CDR3 length: 14 residues. Germline assignment: CDR1 SGHRS and CDR2 YFSETQ. V dropped 4 bases and J dropped 11; count of bases not matched to a gene: 13. This CDR3 reads CASSLRQGSKAAFF. For the CDR3, the DNA is TGCGCCAGCAGCCTCCGACAGGGGAGTAAAGCGGCTTTCTTT.

The CDR3 sequence: CASSPSSGLFTDTQYF. The CDR3 nucleotides are TGTGCCAGCAGCCCGTCCAGTGGACTTTTCACAGATACGCAGTATTTT. V gene TRBV7-9 combines with J gene TRBJ2-3; tentative D call: TRBD2 (5 bases). The CDR3 runs 16 residues. V gave up 5 bases and J gave up 2 bases, with 17 bases separating them. Looked up from germline, CDR1 is SEHNR and CDR2 is FQNEAQ (reference sequence).

This clonotype has a count of ten or more. V and J are TRBV29-1 and TRBJ2-7; 8 bases line up with TRBD1. This CDR3 has 13 amino acids. Germline V gene sequence: CDR1 SQVTM, CDR2 ANQGSEA. Trimming at V came to 1 base and at J to 7 bases, leaving 6 bases not matched to a gene. The CDR3 DNA reads TGCAGCGTTGAAGGTTCCAGGGGGCGGGAGCAGTACTTC. Residues: CSVEGSRGREQYF.